These T cell receptor beta chains were read from a single sample in a study of T cell changes during pregnancy in multiple sclerosis. Clones were read by immunoSEQ multiplex PCR, and TCRdb kept only the in-frame ones, dropping some. Of under 40,000 clones detected, roughly nine tenths appear once; the ten largest clones hold more than 4.5%. Sequenced here: peripheral blood, sampled in the third trimester of pregnancy. These receptors came from a female donor in good health, enrolled as a control in a pregnancy study. The CDR3 runs from the conserved cysteine through the conserved F or W. A D gene is named only where the DNA matches it firmly. Rows give clone size only sometimes, using once, few, many, or a class for an expanded clone.

v_gene: TRBV28
len: 14
abundance: -
j_gene: TRBJ2-1
d_gene: TRBD2
CDR3aa: CASKPWSGRSEQFF
CDR3nt: TGTGCCAGCAAGCCTTGGAGCGGGAGAAGTGAGCAGTTCTTC

v_gene: TRBV13
len: 19
abundance: -
j_gene: TRBJ2-1
d_gene: TRBD1
CDR3aa: CASSLGFRDRGFPFNEQFF
CDR3nt: TGTGCCAGCAGCTTAGGCTTTAGGGACAGGGGATTCCCCTTCAATGAGCAGTTCTTC

v_gene: TRBV5-4
len: 15
abundance: -
j_gene: TRBJ1-2
d_gene: -
CDR3aa: CASGQIQGQSYGYTF
CDR3nt: TGTGCCAGCGGTCAGATTCAGGGGCAGAGCTATGGCTACACCTTC

v_gene: TRBV6-1
len: 14
abundance: -
j_gene: TRBJ1-6
d_gene: -
CDR3aa: CASGGAPYNSPLHF
CDR3nt: TGTGCCAGCGGAGGGGCCCCCTATAATTCACCCCTCCACTTT

v_gene: TRBV19
len: 17
abundance: -
j_gene: TRBJ2-3
d_gene: TRBD2
CDR3aa: CASSIRASGSSTDTQYF
CDR3nt: TGTGCCAGTAGTATAAGGGCTAGCGGGTCCAGCACAGATACGCAGTATTTT

v_gene: TRBV9
len: 15
abundance: -
j_gene: TRBJ1-4
d_gene: TRBD1
CDR3aa: CASSTPTGESEKLFF
CDR3nt: TGTGCCAGCAGCACACCGACAGGGGAGAGTGAAAAACTGTTTTTT

v_gene: TRBV30
len: 16
abundance: -
j_gene: TRBJ1-3
d_gene: -
CDR3aa: CAWSVRERPLGNTIYF
CDR3nt: TGTGCCTGGAGTGTACGGGAGAGGCCGTTAGGAAACACCATATATTTT

v_gene: TRBV6-6
len: 15
abundance: -
j_gene: TRBJ1-5
d_gene: TRBD1
CDR3aa: CASRSGTGSGQPQHF
CDR3nt: TGTGCCAGCAGGTCCGGGACAGGGAGTGGACAGCCCCAGCATTTT

v_gene: TRBV19
len: 14
abundance: -
j_gene: TRBJ2-7
d_gene: TRBD2
CDR3aa: CASSIGGGDYEQYF
CDR3nt: TGTGCCAGTAGTATAGGGGGAGGGGACTACGAGCAGTACTTC

v_gene: TRBV19
len: 14
abundance: -
j_gene: TRBJ2-7
d_gene: -
CDR3aa: CASSIRAGASEQYF
CDR3nt: TGTGCCAGTAGTATAAGGGCAGGGGCTAGCGAGCAGTACTTC

v_gene: TRBV5-4
len: 16
abundance: -
j_gene: TRBJ2-4
d_gene: -
CDR3aa: CASSLGAPRVGDIQYF
CDR3nt: TGTGCCAGCAGCTTGGGGGCGCCCCGGGTAGGGGACATTCAGTACTTC

v_gene: TRBV5-1
len: 15
abundance: -
j_gene: TRBJ2-1
d_gene: -
CDR3aa: CASSLELLGGDEQFF
CDR3nt: TGCGCCAGCAGCTTGGAACTGTTGGGGGGTGATGAGCAGTTCTTC

v_gene: TRBV6-5
len: 15
abundance: -
j_gene: TRBJ2-6
d_gene: -
CDR3aa: CASSRRSAGANVLTF
CDR3nt: TGTGCCAGCAGTCGTCGTTCCGCTGGGGCCAACGTCCTGACTTTC

v_gene: TRBV28
len: 12
abundance: -
j_gene: TRBJ1-5
d_gene: -
CDR3aa: CASRSQKRPQHF
CDR3nt: TGTGCCAGCAGATCCCAAAAGCGGCCCCAGCATTTT

v_gene: TRBV4-2
len: 13
abundance: -
j_gene: TRBJ1-4
d_gene: -
CDR3aa: CASSQDTAEKLFF
CDR3nt: TGTGCCAGCAGCCAAGACACAGCCGAAAAACTGTTTTTT

v_gene: TRBV4-1
len: 14
abundance: few
j_gene: TRBJ1-4
d_gene: TRBD1
CDR3aa: CASNPGQGNEKLFF
CDR3nt: TGCGCCAGCAATCCGGGACAGGGGAATGAAAAACTGTTTTTT

v_gene: TRBV15
len: 12
abundance: -
j_gene: TRBJ1-1
d_gene: -
CDR3aa: CATSRGTLEAFF
CDR3nt: TGTGCCACCAGCAGAGGGACTCTTGAAGCTTTCTTT

v_gene: TRBV6-6
len: 14
abundance: -
j_gene: TRBJ2-7
d_gene: TRBD2
CDR3aa: CASSYGGGRYEQYF
CDR3nt: TGTGCCAGCAGTTACGGGGGGGGAAGGTACGAGCAGTACTTC

v_gene: TRBV4-1
len: 16
abundance: -
j_gene: TRBJ1-2
d_gene: TRBD1
CDR3aa: CASSQDMTGLIYGYTF
CDR3nt: TGCGCCAGCAGCCAAGATATGACAGGGTTAATCTATGGCTACACCTTC

v_gene: TRBV6-6
len: 16
abundance: -
j_gene: TRBJ2-1
d_gene: TRBD2
CDR3aa: CASIGTSGSSYNEQFF
CDR3nt: TGTGCCAGCATTGGGACTAGCGGGAGCTCCTACAATGAGCAGTTCTTC

v_gene: TRBV27
len: 14
abundance: -
j_gene: TRBJ2-7
d_gene: -
CDR3aa: CASSLLGPDYEQYF
CDR3nt: TGTGCCAGCAGTTTATTGGGGCCCGACTACGAGCAGTACTTC

v_gene: TRBV5-6
len: 14
abundance: -
j_gene: TRBJ2-7
d_gene: -
CDR3aa: CASSLGRRTYEQYF
CDR3nt: TGTGCCAGCAGCTTGGGTCGGAGAACCTACGAGCAGTACTTC

v_gene: TRBV5-4
len: 15
abundance: -
j_gene: TRBJ2-7
d_gene: TRBD1
CDR3aa: CASSPGTGTSYEQYF
CDR3nt: TGTGCCAGCAGCCCGGGGACAGGTACTTCCTACGAGCAGTACTTC

v_gene: TRBV19
len: 16
abundance: -
j_gene: TRBJ2-6
d_gene: TRBD2
CDR3aa: CASSIGEGTGANVLTF
CDR3nt: TGTGCCAGTAGTATAGGGGAGGGGACTGGGGCCAACGTCCTGACTTTC

v_gene: TRBV7-9
len: 12
abundance: -
j_gene: TRBJ1-1
d_gene: -
CDR3aa: CASSFMGGEAFF
CDR3nt: TGTGCCAGCAGCTTTATGGGAGGTGAAGCTTTCTTT

v_gene: TRBV19
len: 13
abundance: few
j_gene: TRBJ1-1
d_gene: -
CDR3aa: CASSSLWSGEAFF
CDR3nt: TGTGCCAGTAGTTCTCTATGGTCGGGTGAAGCTTTCTTT

v_gene: TRBV6-4
len: 16
abundance: -
j_gene: TRBJ2-6
d_gene: -
CDR3aa: CASSDGSLSGANVLTF
CDR3nt: TGTGCCAGCAGTGACGGGAGTCTCTCTGGGGCCAACGTCCTGACTTTC

v_gene: TRBV6-5
len: 14
abundance: -
j_gene: TRBJ2-7
d_gene: TRBD1
CDR3aa: CACRRTGGTYEQYF
CDR3nt: TGTGCCTGCCGGCGGACAGGCGGTACCTACGAGCAGTACTTC

v_gene: TRBV4-3
len: 15
abundance: -
j_gene: TRBJ2-2
d_gene: -
CDR3aa: CASSQGGTLKGELFF
CDR3nt: TGCGCCAGCAGCCAAGGAGGGACTTTAAAGGGGGAGCTGTTTTTT

v_gene: TRBV28
len: 18
abundance: -
j_gene: TRBJ1-5
d_gene: TRBD1
CDR3aa: CASSLRPSTGYSNQPQHF
CDR3nt: TGTGCCAGCAGTTTACGTCCCTCGACAGGGTATAGCAATCAGCCCCAGCATTTT

v_gene: TRBV5-1
len: 13
abundance: -
j_gene: TRBJ1-2
d_gene: -
CDR3aa: CASSLAGEGGYTF
CDR3nt: TGCGCCAGCAGCTTGGCGGGTGAGGGAGGCTACACCTTC

v_gene: TRBV4-3
len: 15
abundance: -
j_gene: TRBJ2-7
d_gene: -
CDR3aa: CASSQDLQSRGEQYF
CDR3nt: TGCGCCAGCAGCCAAGATCTACAGTCAAGGGGGGAGCAGTACTTC

v_gene: TRBV7-9
len: 16
abundance: -
j_gene: TRBJ1-2
d_gene: -
CDR3aa: CASSLSKAGRHYGYTF
CDR3nt: TGTGCCAGCAGCCTCTCCAAGGCAGGGAGGCACTATGGCTACACCTTC

v_gene: TRBV30
len: 15
abundance: -
j_gene: TRBJ2-6
d_gene: -
CDR3aa: CAWSVEPSGANVLTF
CDR3nt: TGTGCCTGGAGTGTAGAGCCCTCTGGGGCCAACGTCCTGACTTTC

v_gene: TRBV6-1
len: 13
abundance: -
j_gene: TRBJ1-1
d_gene: TRBD1
CDR3aa: CASSDRQGVRAFF
CDR3nt: TGTGCCAGCAGTGACCGACAGGGGGTGCGGGCTTTCTTT

v_gene: TRBV7-9
len: 15
abundance: -
j_gene: TRBJ1-2
d_gene: TRBD1
CDR3aa: CASSLVEDRGNGYTF
CDR3nt: TGTGCCAGCAGCTTAGTGGAGGACAGGGGAAATGGCTACACCTTC

v_gene: TRBV5-1
len: 16
abundance: -
j_gene: TRBJ2-6
d_gene: TRBD1
CDR3aa: CASSPTGLTGANVLTF
CDR3nt: TGCGCCAGCAGCCCGACAGGGCTCACTGGGGCCAACGTCCTGACTTTC

v_gene: TRBV7-2
len: 14
abundance: -
j_gene: TRBJ1-5
d_gene: -
CDR3aa: CASSLRGYNQPQHF
CDR3nt: TGTGCCAGCAGCTTAAGGGGATACAATCAGCCCCAGCATTTT

v_gene: TRBV4-1
len: 16
abundance: -
j_gene: TRBJ2-1
d_gene: TRBD1
CDR3aa: CASSQAGTGGYVEQFF
CDR3nt: TGCGCCAGCAGCCAGGCCGGGACAGGGGGCTATGTTGAGCAGTTCTTC

v_gene: TRBV19
len: 15
abundance: -
j_gene: TRBJ1-2
d_gene: -
CDR3aa: CASSINREGQYGYTF
CDR3nt: TGTGCCAGTAGTATCAACAGGGAGGGTCAGTATGGCTACACCTTC

v_gene: TRBV29-1
len: 13
abundance: -
j_gene: TRBJ2-7
d_gene: -
CDR3aa: CSVFGASDYEQYF
CDR3nt: TGCAGCGTATTCGGGGCATCGGACTACGAGCAGTACTTC

v_gene: TRBV29-1
len: 14
abundance: -
j_gene: TRBJ2-7
d_gene: TRBD1
CDR3aa: CSVEVIGTDNEQYF
CDR3nt: TGCAGCGTTGAGGTAATTGGGACAGACAACGAGCAGTACTTC

v_gene: TRBV7-2
len: 12
abundance: -
j_gene: TRBJ2-7
d_gene: -
CDR3aa: CASSLDRLEQYF
CDR3nt: TGTGCCAGCAGCTTAGACAGGCTCGAGCAGTACTTC

v_gene: TRBV18
len: 16
abundance: -
j_gene: TRBJ2-2
d_gene: -
CDR3aa: CASSPTTAPRGGELFF
CDR3nt: TGTGCCAGCTCACCTACTACAGCACCGAGAGGGGGGGAGCTGTTTTTT

v_gene: TRBV7-2
len: 18
abundance: -
j_gene: TRBJ2-1
d_gene: TRBD2
CDR3aa: CASSPSSGGASSYNEQFF
CDR3nt: TGTGCCAGCAGCCCCTCTAGCGGGGGGGCGAGCTCCTACAATGAGCAGTTCTTC

v_gene: TRBV19
len: 15
abundance: -
j_gene: TRBJ1-1
d_gene: -
CDR3aa: CASSLPRASGTEAFF
CDR3nt: TGTGCCAGTAGCCTCCCACGGGCCTCGGGGACTGAAGCTTTCTTT

v_gene: TRBV7-3
len: 15
abundance: -
j_gene: TRBJ2-5
d_gene: TRBD2
CDR3aa: CASSLWGGGIETQYF
CDR3nt: TGTGCCAGCAGCCTATGGGGCGGGGGGATAGAGACCCAGTACTTC

v_gene: TRBV19
len: 16
abundance: -
j_gene: TRBJ2-1
d_gene: TRBD2
CDR3aa: CASSIDLGGGQNEQFF
CDR3nt: TGTGCCAGTAGTATAGACCTCGGGGGGGGGCAGAATGAGCAGTTCTTC

v_gene: TRBV19
len: 13
abundance: -
j_gene: TRBJ1-1
d_gene: TRBD1
CDR3aa: CASLGQGRTEAFF
CDR3nt: TGTGCCAGTCTAGGACAGGGAAGAACTGAAGCTTTCTTT

v_gene: TRBV27
len: 15
abundance: -
j_gene: TRBJ1-1
d_gene: TRBD1
CDR3aa: CASRDGTGANTEAFF
CDR3nt: TGTGCCAGCAGGGACGGGACAGGGGCGAACACTGAAGCTTTCTTT

v_gene: TRBV19
len: 12
abundance: -
j_gene: TRBJ1-2
d_gene: -
CDR3aa: CASSILGGGYTF
CDR3nt: TGTGCCAGTAGTATTCTAGGAGGTGGCTACACCTTC

v_gene: TRBV29-1
len: 17
abundance: -
j_gene: TRBJ2-1
d_gene: TRBD2
CDR3aa: CSSGVDRGTSGGNEQFF
CDR3nt: TGCAGCTCCGGGGTCGATAGGGGGACTAGCGGGGGAAATGAGCAGTTCTTC

v_gene: TRBV19
len: 11
abundance: -
j_gene: TRBJ1-5
d_gene: -
CDR3aa: CASRFGRGEHF
CDR3nt: TGTGCCAGTAGGTTTGGGAGAGGCGAGCATTTT

v_gene: TRBV4-1
len: 16
abundance: -
j_gene: TRBJ1-5
d_gene: TRBD1
CDR3aa: CASSQSTGGSNQPQHF
CDR3nt: TGCGCCAGCAGCCAATCGACAGGGGGTAGCAATCAGCCCCAGCATTTT

v_gene: TRBV25-1
len: 16
abundance: -
j_gene: TRBJ2-7
d_gene: TRBD1
CDR3aa: CASSEVGGQGATEQYF
CDR3nt: TGTGCCAGCAGTGAAGTAGGGGGACAGGGAGCAACCGAGCAGTACTTC

v_gene: TRBV4-3
len: 15
abundance: -
j_gene: TRBJ1-2
d_gene: -
CDR3aa: CASSQEARGYYGYTF
CDR3nt: TGCGCCAGCAGCCAAGAGGCCAGGGGATACTATGGCTACACCTTC

v_gene: TRBV5-6
len: 13
abundance: -
j_gene: TRBJ2-4
d_gene: -
CDR3aa: CASSSQPPDIQYF
CDR3nt: TGTGCCAGCAGCTCACAGCCCCCCGACATTCAGTACTTC

v_gene: TRBV9
len: 18
abundance: -
j_gene: TRBJ2-2
d_gene: TRBD2
CDR3aa: CASSVASGGPSNTGELFF
CDR3nt: TGTGCCAGCAGCGTAGCTAGCGGGGGACCTTCGAACACCGGGGAGCTGTTTTTT

v_gene: TRBV7-6
len: 16
abundance: -
j_gene: TRBJ2-3
d_gene: -
CDR3aa: CASSLGWQSGADTQYF
CDR3nt: TGTGCCAGCAGCTTAGGTTGGCAGTCTGGAGCAGATACGCAGTATTTT